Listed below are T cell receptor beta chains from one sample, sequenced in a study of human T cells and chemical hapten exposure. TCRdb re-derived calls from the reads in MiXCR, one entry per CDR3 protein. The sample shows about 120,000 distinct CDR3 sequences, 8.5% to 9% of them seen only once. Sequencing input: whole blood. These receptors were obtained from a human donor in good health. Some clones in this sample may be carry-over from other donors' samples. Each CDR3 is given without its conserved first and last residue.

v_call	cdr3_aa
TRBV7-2	ASRTPGQTYGYT
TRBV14	ASSQDSGANEKLF
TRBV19	ASSIETDNYGYT
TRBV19	ASSISTAAYEQY
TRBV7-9	ASSLSGGRDSNQPQH
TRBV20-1	SANLAGVGNEQF
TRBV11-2	ASSLDPGKNYGYT
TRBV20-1	SADMRQGVDTEAF
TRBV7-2	ASSLVGVNTIY
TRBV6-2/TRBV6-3	ASGSTAHYEQY
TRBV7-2	ASTPRETTNIQY
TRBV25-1	ASSDGEGDEQF
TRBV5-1	ASSWGQLTEAF
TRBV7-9	ASSLLQGTEAF
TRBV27	ASSGPGDTQY
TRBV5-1	ASSLGLENTEAF
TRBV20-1	SATGETSYEQY
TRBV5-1	ASSSPDRAETEAF
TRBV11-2	ASSLSMSSGNTIY
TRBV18	ASSPPGPAGPGGPEAF
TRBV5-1	ASSIRANTGELF
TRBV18	ASSPILELR
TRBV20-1	SARNNPEAYNEQF
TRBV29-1	SVETGQVFRDTQY
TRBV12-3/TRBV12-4	ASRVGTGYT
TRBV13	ASSVGAGMTYEQY
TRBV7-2	ASSTTYGEKLF
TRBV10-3	AISVRESNEQY
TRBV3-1	ASSPGRGQGARLPSLRNIQY
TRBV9	ASSPIQGNTEAF
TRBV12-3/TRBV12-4	ASSRGQNNEQF
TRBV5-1	ASSSVSGITDTQY
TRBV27	ASSLGPGDEQY
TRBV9	ASSVGWTGSYEQY
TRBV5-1	ASSLAGPDEQY
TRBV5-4	ASSLSRGRTEAF
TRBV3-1	ASSHLRRNTSGRPGELF
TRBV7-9	ASSLVENSPLH
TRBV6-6	ASSYRGPDRRGETQY
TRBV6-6	ASSYLGAGTGELF
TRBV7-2	ASSLGTNLLNQPQH
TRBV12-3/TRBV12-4	ASSRSRGRGNTEAF
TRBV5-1	ASSLVTVDTGELF
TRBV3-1	ASSQTGGSTEAF
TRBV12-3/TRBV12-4	ASVNRGGNTEAF
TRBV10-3	AISVTINNEQF
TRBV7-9	ARTGMGPGELF
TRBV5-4	ASSLIGREGPTSYEQY
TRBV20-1	SARGGRGRSGNTIY
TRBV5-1	ASSQGLADNEQF
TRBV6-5	ASSYRDRGPDTQY
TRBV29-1	SVGETVNTGELF
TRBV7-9	ASSPTQTLAPQADTQY
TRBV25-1	ASSFRGRQETQY
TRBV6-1	ASSRQGAGQPQH
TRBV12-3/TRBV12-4	ASSSLGTGNQPQH
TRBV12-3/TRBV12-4	ASSRGGPQH
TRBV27	ASSLSPAGQPQH
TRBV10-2	ASSELIAFSSTDTQY
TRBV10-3	AISIPRGRFLHNEQF